A selection of T cell receptor beta chains follows, all from one sample in a study of cytomegalovirus exposure and HLA in healthy donors. Measured with immunoSEQ multiplex PCR; TCRdb has only the in-frame clones, and not every one. The sample consists of tens of thousands of clones, roughly 70% of them appearing once. Sequenced: PBMCs. The receptors were gathered from a man aged 50-59 years in good health and CMV-seropositive. CDR3s include the opening cysteine and the closing phenylalanine or tryptophan. The order of the fields is D gene, V gene, clone size, J gene, CDR3 protein, CDR3 DNA. The D gene is left open where the match is weak. Where a row states a size, it is once, few, many or the class of an expanded clone; other rows omit it.

TRBD1,TRBV5-1,few,TRBJ2-7,CASSLRGSYEQYF,TGCGCCTCCTCACTCAGGGGGAGCTACGAGCAGTACTTC
-,TRBV7-3,-,TRBJ1-5,CASNLGSNQPQHF,TGTGCCAGCAACCTAGGCAGCAATCAGCCCCAGCATTTT
-,TRBV6-1,-,TRBJ2-7,CASSDITSGWTYEQYF,TGTGCCAGCAGTGACATCACCAGCGGCTGGACCTACGAGCAGTACTTC
TRBD1,TRBV7-6,-,TRBJ1-3,CASSPRQGSGNTIYF,TGTGCCAGCAGCCCGAGACAGGGGTCGGGAAACACCATATATTTT
-,TRBV6-1,-,TRBJ2-3,CASSESRPQGTQYF,TGTGCCAGCAGTGAGTCTAGACCCCAGGGGACGCAGTATTTT
-,TRBV6-5,-,TRBJ1-3,CASSYSTGPGNTIYF,TGTGCCAGCAGTTACTCGACAGGTCCGGGGAACACCATATATTTT
TRBD1,TRBV5-1,-,TRBJ1-2,CASSLNPGQGAISHGYTF,TGCGCCAGCAGCTTGAATCCCGGACAGGGGGCGATCTCCCATGGCTACACCTTC
TRBD2,TRBV5-1,-,TRBJ2-7,CASSLAPSGNYEQYF,TGCGCCAGCAGCTTGGCGCCTAGCGGGAACTACGAGCAGTACTTC
-,TRBV2,-,TRBJ2-6,CASSYDSSGANVLTF,TGTGCCAGCAGTTACGACAGCTCTGGGGCCAACGTCCTGACTTTC
TRBD1,TRBV30,-,TRBJ2-5,CAWSVGTEETQYF,TGTGCCTGGAGTGTAGGGACAGAAGAGACCCAGTACTTC
-,TRBV27,-,TRBJ1-5,CASSLRGGSYNQPQHF,TGTGCCAGCAGTTTACGTGGGGGGTCGTACAATCAGCCCCAGCATTTT
-,TRBV7-8,-,TRBJ2-7,CASSFGGFWYEQYF,TGTGCCAGCAGCTTCGGAGGGTTTTGGTACGAGCAGTACTTC
-,TRBV7-9,-,TRBJ2-7,CASSPDERKILFSHEQYF,TGTGCCAGCAGCCCCGATGAGAGAAAAATCCTGTTTTCCCACGAGCAGTACTTC
TRBD1,TRBV5-1,few,TRBJ1-1,CASSSGQGNTEAFF,TGCGCCAGCAGCTCGGGACAGGGGAACACTGAAGCTTTCTTT
TRBD1,TRBV5-6,few,TRBJ1-3,CASSFPQGAGSGNTIYF,TGTGCCAGCAGCTTCCCCCAGGGGGCCGGCTCTGGAAACACCATATATTTT